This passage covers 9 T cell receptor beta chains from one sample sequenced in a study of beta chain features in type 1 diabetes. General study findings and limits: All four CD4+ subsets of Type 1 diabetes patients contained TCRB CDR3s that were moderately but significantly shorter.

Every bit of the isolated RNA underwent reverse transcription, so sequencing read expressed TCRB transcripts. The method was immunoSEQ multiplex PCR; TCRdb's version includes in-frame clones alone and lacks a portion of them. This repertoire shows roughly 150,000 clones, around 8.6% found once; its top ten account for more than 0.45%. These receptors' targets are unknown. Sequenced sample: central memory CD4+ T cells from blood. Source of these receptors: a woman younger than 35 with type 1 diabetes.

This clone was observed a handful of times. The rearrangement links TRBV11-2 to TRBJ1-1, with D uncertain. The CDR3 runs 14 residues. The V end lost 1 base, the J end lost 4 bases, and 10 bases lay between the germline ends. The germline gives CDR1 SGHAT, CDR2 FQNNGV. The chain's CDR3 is CASSLGGKSTEAFF. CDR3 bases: TGTGCCAGCAGCTTAGGAGGGAAAAGCACTGAAGCTTTCTTT.

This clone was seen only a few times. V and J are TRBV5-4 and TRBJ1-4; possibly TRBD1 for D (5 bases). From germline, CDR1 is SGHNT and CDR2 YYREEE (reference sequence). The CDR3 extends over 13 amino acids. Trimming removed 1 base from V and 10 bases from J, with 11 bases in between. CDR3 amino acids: CASSLFGGVKLFF. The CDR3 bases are TGTGCCAGCAGCTTGTTCGGGGGAGTAAAACTGTTTTTT.

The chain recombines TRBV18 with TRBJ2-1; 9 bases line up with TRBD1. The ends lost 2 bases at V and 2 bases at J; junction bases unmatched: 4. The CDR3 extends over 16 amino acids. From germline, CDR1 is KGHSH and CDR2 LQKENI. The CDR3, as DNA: TGTGCCAGCTCACCAGCAACAGGGGGCGCCTACAATGAGCAGTTCTTC. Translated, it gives CASSPATGGAYNEQFF. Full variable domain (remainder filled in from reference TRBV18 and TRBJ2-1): NAGVMQNPRHLVRRRGQEARLRCSPMKGHSHVYWYRQLPEEGLKFMVYLQKENIIDESGMPKERFSAEFPKEGPSILRIQQVVRGDSAAYFCASSPATGGAYNEQFFGPGTRLTVL.

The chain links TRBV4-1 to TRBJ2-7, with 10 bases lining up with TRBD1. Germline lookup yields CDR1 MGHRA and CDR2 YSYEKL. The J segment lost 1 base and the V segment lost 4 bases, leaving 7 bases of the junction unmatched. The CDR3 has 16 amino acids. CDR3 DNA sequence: TGCGCCAGCAGCCGGTCCGGACAGGGGGAGTCCTACGAGCAGTACTTC. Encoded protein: CASSRSGQGESYEQYF.

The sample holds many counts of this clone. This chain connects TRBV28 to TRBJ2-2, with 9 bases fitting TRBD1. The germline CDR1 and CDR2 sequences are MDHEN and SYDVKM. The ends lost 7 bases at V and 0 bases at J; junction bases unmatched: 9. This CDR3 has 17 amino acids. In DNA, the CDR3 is TGTGCCAGCACGCCCGCCGGGACAGGGTCGAACACCGGGGAGCTGTTTTTT. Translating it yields CASTPAGTGSNTGELFF. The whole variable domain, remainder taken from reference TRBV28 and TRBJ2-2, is DVKVTQSSRYLVKRTGEKVFLECVQDMDHENMFWYRQDPGLGLRLIYFSYDVKMKEKGDIPEGYSVSREKKERFSLILESASTNQTSMYLCASTPAGTGSNTGELFFGEGSRLTVL.

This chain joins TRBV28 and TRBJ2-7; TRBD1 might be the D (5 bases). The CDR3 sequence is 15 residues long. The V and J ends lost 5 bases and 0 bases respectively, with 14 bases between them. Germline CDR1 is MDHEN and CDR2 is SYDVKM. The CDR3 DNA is TGTGCCAGCAGTGGGGCCCAGGCAGCCTCCTACGAGCAGTACTTC. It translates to CASSGAQAASYEQYF.

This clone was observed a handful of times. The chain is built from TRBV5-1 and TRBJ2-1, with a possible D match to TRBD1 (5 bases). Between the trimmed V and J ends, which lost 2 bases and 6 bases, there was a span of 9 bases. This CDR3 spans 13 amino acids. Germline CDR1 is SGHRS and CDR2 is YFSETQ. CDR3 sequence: CASSFQGFNEQFF. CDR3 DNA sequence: TGCGCCAGCAGCTTCCAGGGATTCAATGAGCAGTTCTTC.

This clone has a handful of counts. For the CDR3, the DNA is TGTGCCAGCAGCTTGCCGGGACACTCCCCATCAGGCTCCTACGAGCAGTACTTC. It is translated as CASSLPGHSPSGSYEQYF. This chain joins TRBV11-2 and TRBJ2-7; TRBD1 is a possible D gene (6 bases). This CDR3 spans 18 amino acids. Germline lookup yields CDR1 SGHAT and CDR2 FQNNGV. V lost 3 bases and J lost 0, with 21 bases in between.

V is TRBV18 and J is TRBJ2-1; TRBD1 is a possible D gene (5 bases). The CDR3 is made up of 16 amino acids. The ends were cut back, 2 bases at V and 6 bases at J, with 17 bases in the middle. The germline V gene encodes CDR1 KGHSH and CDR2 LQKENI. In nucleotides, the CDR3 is TGTGCCAGCTCACCAATGGAAACAGGAATAGGCAATGAGCAGTTCTTC. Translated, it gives CASSPMETGIGNEQFF.